This T cell receptor (beta chain) was sequenced during a study of radiation and T cells in renal cell carcinoma. Profiled with immunoSEQ multiplex PCR; TCRdb holds only in-frame clones, not every one. The sample consists of 70,000 to 100,000 clones, over 65% of them appearing once. This sample's time point: baseline pretreatment blood. Indicated treatment: 15 Gy SBRT to primary tumor, nephrectomy 4 weeks later. The V gene lost 1 base and the J gene lost 3 bases, with 4 bases spanning the gap. Germline loops: CDR1 MNHEY, CDR2 SMNVEV (reference sequence). CDR3 length: 13 residues. This receptor was identified in a man aged 55 to 70 with renal cell carcinoma. This material consisted of blood, taken from a patient whose treatment included radiotherapy and nephrectomy. The V gene is TRBV27, the J gene TRBJ1-5; D is undetermined. CDR3 sequence (DNA): TGTGCCAGCAGTTTATTAGTCAATCAGCCCCAGCATTTT. It specifies CASSLLVNQPQHF.